This T cell receptor (beta chain) originates from a study of T-cell reconstitution after alpha-beta-depleted transplantation in children. General study results and limits: There were reportedly several hundred expanded graft clones from which alpha-beta T cells came about two months after transplant. Some patients owed their high day-60 TCRbeta diversity to surviving recipient T cells and thymic progenitors. Among T cells one year after transplant, newly produced cells accounted for most counts and diversity.

Unique molecular identifiers were incorporated during preparation of the TCRbeta library. TCRdb recomputed calls from the PCR reads with MiXCR, one row per CDR3 protein. The sample has more than 400,000 distinct CDR3 sequences, roughly 10% seen once. The CDR3 sequence is 16 residues long. From germline, CDR1 is DFQATT and CDR2 SNEGSKA (reference sequence). J lost 2 bases, V lost 3 bases, and 8 bases had no gene match. As concerns this clonotype: Antigen: not known.

The material was PBMCs, mostly from graft donor cells, obtained 180 days after TCRalphabeta/CD19-depleted stem cell transplant. The rearrangement links TRBV20-1 to TRBJ1-4; 8 bases align to TRBD1. The TCR sequence derives from a female patient aged 2-9 years who had a stem cell transplant for aplastic anemia, so the T cells may come from the graft donor. This CDR3 reads CSARAGQGRTNEKLFF. In DNA, the CDR3 is TGCAGTGCTAGGGCTGGACAGGGCCGGACTAATGAAAAACTGTTTTTT.